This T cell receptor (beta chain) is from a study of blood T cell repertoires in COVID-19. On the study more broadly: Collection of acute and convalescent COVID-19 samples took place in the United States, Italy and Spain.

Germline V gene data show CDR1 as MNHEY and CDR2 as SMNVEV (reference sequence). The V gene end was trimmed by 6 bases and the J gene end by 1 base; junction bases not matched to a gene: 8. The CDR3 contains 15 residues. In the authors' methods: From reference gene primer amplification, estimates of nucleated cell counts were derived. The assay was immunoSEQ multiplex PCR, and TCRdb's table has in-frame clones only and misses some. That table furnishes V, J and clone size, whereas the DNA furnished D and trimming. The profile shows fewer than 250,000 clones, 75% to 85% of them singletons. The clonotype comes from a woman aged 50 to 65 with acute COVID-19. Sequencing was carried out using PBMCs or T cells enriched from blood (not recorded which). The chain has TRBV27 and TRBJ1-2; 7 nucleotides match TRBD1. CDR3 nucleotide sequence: TGTGCCAGCAGGGCACCGGGACAGTTTAACTATGGCTACACCTTC. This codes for CASRAPGQFNYGYTF.